The clone carrying this T cell receptor beta chain came up once. Thawed, overnight-rested PBMC were stained with GMM-loaded CD1B tetramer, viability dye and anti-CD3, then sorted. The CD1B tetramers carried C32 glucose monomycolate purified from Rhodococcus equi. This sample was included in a study of T cells in tuberculosis. Whole-study results and caveats: T cells binding CD1B-GMM tetramer weakly possibly escaped the sort.

Method: immunoSEQ multiplex PCR; TCRdb's copy keeps in-frame clones and lacks some. This table has approximately 59,000 clones, 81% appearing once. The CDR3 is 15 residues long. V lost 3 bases and J 2 bases, leaving 12 bases between the germline ends. CDR1 is LGHNA and CDR2 is YSLEER in the germline V gene. Sequenced material: CD1b-GMM tetramer-negative cells sorted from PBMCs. V and J are TRBV4-3 and TRBJ2-3; TRBD2 is a possible D gene (6 bases). The receptor was derived from an adult woman with latent tuberculosis. The CDR3 coding sequence is TGCGCCAGCAGCCAGGACTATCACACCACAGATACGCAGTATTTT. It specifies CASSQDYHTTDTQYF.